This paragraph covers one T cell receptor beta chain sequence. Its specificity is unknown. CDR1 and CDR2 (germline): MNHGY, SAAAGT. CDR3 size: 15 residues. These data are taken from a study of monozygotic twins with inflammatory bowel disease. Template switching appended UMIs that held a 6-nucleotide sample barcode. TCRdb re-called the 5' RACE reads; every CDR3 protein appears as one record, without DNA. The listing contains 300,000 to 450,000 distinct CDR3 sequences. Study findings and constraints: Relative clonotype sharing with others was diminished in IBD patients versus healthy twins, particularly with disease activity. A reduction in TCRbeta diversity (inverse Simpson) was seen in IBD patients relative to healthy co-twins.

Unsorted whole blood yielded the total RNA, with T cells left unselected. Sequencing input: blood. The rearrangement joins TRBV6-8 to TRBJ2-6. The sequence was collected from a human donor with ulcerative colitis or Crohn's disease, or a healthy co-twin of an affected twin (not recorded which). The CDR3 region is CASSSRSPGANVLTF.